Listed here are 32 T cell receptor beta chains from one sample, sequenced in a study of blood T cell repertoires in COVID-19. The data were produced by immunoSEQ multiplex PCR, yet TCRdb's version contains in-frame clones alone and is incomplete. There are more than 350,000 clones in the sample; around 87% occur only once, and 10% lies in the top ten. The sequenced material came from peripheral blood. The receptors here all came from a woman aged 25 to 45 with COVID-19, enrolled during active disease.

This chain joins TRBV4-3 and TRBJ1-6; D gene uncertain. Germline lookup yields CDR1 LGHNA and CDR2 YSLEER. Trimming shortened V by 1 base and J by 4 bases, and 8 bases separated the two germline ends. This CDR3 contains 15 residues. The CDR3 DNA follows: TGCGCCAGCAGCCAAGCTGGCAGGTATAATTCACCCCTCCACTTT. Encoded protein: CASSQAGRYNSPLHF.

In the case of this clone: Other DNA sequences in the same sample also yield this CDR3. The chain links TRBV6-1 to TRBJ2-1; 8 bases match TRBD2. Germline CDR1 reads MNHNS; CDR2 reads SASEGT. The CDR3 length is 19 residues. V was pared by 11 bases and J by 9 bases, with 30 bases of the junction left unmatched. The CDR3 region is CARCDGGSGGPFDGAEQFF. The CDR3 region has the DNA TGTGCCCGCTGTGACGGGGGTTCGGGGGGGCCTTTCGATGGGGCTGAGCAGTTCTTC.

In its sample, this clone was seen once. The rearrangement uses TRBV5-1 and TRBJ2-7, with D tentatively TRBD2 (6 bases). This CDR3 has 15 residues. The V end was cut by 3 bases, the J end by 2 bases, with 15 bases between. From germline, CDR1 is SGHRS and CDR2 YFSETQ. The CDR3 DNA follows: TGCGCCAGCAGCTCGGAACCCGGGAGAGCCTACGAGCAGTACTTC. Translating gives CASSSEPGRAYEQYF.

This clone was seen more than once but under ten times. The chain combines TRBV28 with TRBJ2-7, with TRBD2 matching over 7 bases. This CDR3 comprises 14 residues. Trimming cost V 6 bases and J 5 bases; bases outside gene matches: 10. The germline V gene has CDR1 MDHEN and CDR2 SYDVKM. The CDR3, as DNA: TGTGCCAGCAGGGCGGCGGGAGCCCCCCACGAGCAGTACTTC. It translates to CASRAAGAPHEQYF. Looking up the rest from reference TRBV28 and TRBJ2-7 gives the full variable domain: DVKVTQSSRYLVKRTGEKVFLECVQDMDHENMFWYRQDPGLGLRLIYFSYDVKMKEKGDIPEGYSVSREKKERFSLILESASTNQTSMYLCASRAAGAPHEQYFGPGTRLTVT.

J is TRBJ2-7 and V is TRBV5-4; D may be TRBD2 (6 bases). Trimming cost V 0 bases and J 4 bases, with 14 bases left between them. This CDR3 contains 15 residues. CDR1 and CDR2 (germline): SGHNT, YYREEE (reference sequence). This CDR3 is CASSLGAGGVYEQYF. Written as DNA, the CDR3 is TGTGCCAGCAGCTTGGGGGCCGGGGGAGTGTACGAGCAGTACTTC.

The rearrangement links TRBV5-1 to TRBJ2-7; 8 positions agree with TRBD1. CDR1 and CDR2 (germline): SGHRS, YFSETQ. The length of the CDR3 is 12 residues. V trimming: 3 bases; J trimming: 7 bases; junction bases outside the gene matches: 3. The CDR3 DNA follows: TGCGCCAGCAGCTCCCAGGGGGCTGAGCAGTACTTC. Its translation: CASSSQGAEQYF.

The genes are TRBV6-5 and TRBJ2-7, with 7 bases aligning to TRBD1. V dropped 2 bases and J dropped 4; count of bases not matched to a gene: 8. The CDR3 runs 15 residues. Germline V gene data show CDR1 as MNHEY and CDR2 as SVGAGI. The CDR3 nucleotides are TGTGCCAGCAGTTACGATGGCAGGGGGAGATACGAGCAGTACTTC. Translating gives CASSYDGRGRYEQYF.

The chain recombines TRBV7-9 with TRBJ2-5; 7 bases fit TRBD2. J gave up 4 bases and V 4 bases, and 9 bases lay outside the gene matches. Germline CDR1 and CDR2: SEHNR and FQNEAQ (reference sequence). The CDR3 is 15 amino acids. The CDR3 region has the DNA TGTGCCAGCAGCTCACTAGCGTACGAGGGAGAGACCCAGTACTTC. This sequence encodes CASSSLAYEGETQYF.

The chain uses TRBV24-1 and TRBJ2-3, with TRBD1 as a possible D gene (8 bases). The CDR3 contains 15 residues. V dropped 4 bases and J dropped 4 bases, with 14 bases sitting between them. Germline V gives CDR1 KGHDR, CDR2 SFDVKD. The CDR3 nucleotides are TGTGCCACCAGTGAAAGGACAGGGAGGGCAGATACGCAGTATTTT. Its protein is CATSERTGRADTQYF.

The gene calls are TRBV30 and TRBJ1-1; D is undetermined. The CDR3 has 16 amino acids. In germline, CDR1 is GTSNPN, CDR2 SVGIG (reference sequence). Trimming shortened V by 2 bases and J by 3 bases, and 19 bases separated the two germline ends. CDR3 coding DNA: TGTGCCTGGAGTAATAGGTGGGGAGGTAGTGACACTGAAGCTTTCTTT. Its protein product is CAWSNRWGGSDTEAFF.

This chain joins TRBV11-2 and TRBJ2-1, with 7 nucleotides matching TRBD2. The germline gives CDR1 SGHAT, CDR2 FQNNGV. V lost 4 bases, J lost 8 bases, and 11 bases stayed unmatched. The CDR3 is 15 amino acids. CDR3: CASSSVPAGSYEQFF. Written as DNA, the CDR3 is TGTGCCAGCAGCTCCGTGCCAGCGGGATCGTATGAGCAGTTCTTC.

This chain links TRBV7-9 with TRBJ2-1; 7 nucleotides agree with TRBD2. Germline CDR1 and CDR2: SEHNR and FQNEAQ (reference sequence). This CDR3 spans 17 amino acids. The trim removed 6 bases at V and 3 bases at J, leaving 14 bases unmatched. The chain's CDR3 is CASSQNPTSAFYNEQFF. CDR3 DNA: TGTGCCAGCAGTCAAAACCCCACTAGCGCCTTCTACAATGAGCAGTTCTTC. Complete variable domain (other parts from reference TRBV7-9 and TRBJ2-1): DTGVSQNPRHKITKRGQNVTFRCDPISEHNRLYWYRQTLGQGPEFLTYFQNEAQLEKSRLLSDRFSAERPKGSFSTLEIQRTEQGDSAMYLCASSQNPTSAFYNEQFFGPGTRLTVL.

This rearrangement joins TRBV14 to TRBJ1-2; no firm D call. In germline, CDR1 is SGHDN, CDR2 FVKESK. The ends were cut back, 6 bases at V and 7 bases at J, with 15 bases in the middle. The CDR3 extends over 13 amino acids. CDR3 coding DNA: TGTGCCAGCAGTCCGGTGAGGCAGAGTGGCTACACCTTC. Amino acids: CASSPVRQSGYTF. Variable domain in full (rest from reference TRBV14 and TRBJ1-2): EAGVTQFPSHSVIEKGQTVTLRCDPISGHDNLYWYRRVMGKEIKFLLHFVKESKQDESGMPNNRFLAERTGGTYSTLKVQPAELEDSGVYFCASSPVRQSGYTFGSGTRLTVV.

The chain's CDR3 is CASGEGYEQYF. Written as DNA, the CDR3 is TGTGCCAGTGGGGAGGGCTACGAGCAGTACTTC. This chain joins TRBV19 and TRBJ2-7; TRBD2 matches at 7 bases. The V and J ends lost 8 bases and 3 bases, in that order; junction bases with no gene match: 1. Germline assignment: CDR1 LNHDA and CDR2 SQIVND (reference sequence). The CDR3 covers 11 residues.

The V and J genes are TRBV10-3 and TRBJ2-7; 9 nucleotides agree with TRBD2. The CDR3 runs 16 residues. CDR1 is ENHRY, CDR2 SYGVKD, per germline. The trim removed 2 bases at V and 4 bases at J, leaving 9 bases unmatched. The CDR3 nucleotides read TGTGCCATCAGTGAGGGAGGGACTAGCCAAACATACGAGCAGTACTTC. Amino acid sequence: CAISEGGTSQTYEQYF.

Only one count was recorded for this clone. The chain has TRBV4-3 and TRBJ2-3, with 8 nucleotides matching TRBD2. The CDR3 runs 17 residues. V lost 0 bases to trimming and J lost 0 bases; unmatched junction nucleotides: 5. Per germline, CDR1 LGHNA and CDR2 YSLEER. CDR3 region: CASSQEGASGSTDTQYF. In DNA, the CDR3 is TGCGCCAGCAGCCAAGAAGGGGCTAGCGGGAGCACAGATACGCAGTATTTT.

V is TRBV30 and J is TRBJ2-1; TRBD2 matches at 8 bases. The CDR3 covers 17 residues. J lost 6 bases, V lost 0 bases, and 13 bases had no gene match. Germline V gene data show CDR1 as GTSNPN and CDR2 as SVGIG (reference sequence). The chain's CDR3 is CAWSVPHGAGDANEQFF. CDR3 DNA sequence: TGTGCCTGGAGTGTACCCCATGGAGCGGGAGACGCCAATGAGCAGTTCTTC.

The CDR3 DNA reads TGTGCCAGCTCACCATTGCGGGGAAACTATGGCTACACCTTC. Encoded protein: CASSPLRGNYGYTF. The gene calls are TRBV18 and TRBJ1-2; D remains unclear. The germline CDR1 and CDR2 sequences are KGHSH and LQKENI. V dropped 2 bases and J dropped 2 bases, with 9 bases sitting between them. This CDR3 contains 14 residues.

The chain uses TRBV6-1 and TRBJ2-5; 15 nucleotides agree with TRBD2. Trimming took 4 bases from V and 7 from J; bases not matched to a gene: 7. Germline V gives CDR1 MNHNS, CDR2 SASEGT. The CDR3 consists of 16 residues. CDR3 sequence: CASSAGLAGGLGTQYF. CDR3 DNA: TGTGCCAGCAGTGCGGGACTAGCGGGAGGTTTGGGGACCCAGTACTTC.

This sequence joins TRBV29-1 and TRBJ2-5; 8 bases align to TRBD1. With 0 bases clipped from V and 5 bases from J, the junction kept 11 bases outside the gene matches. This CDR3 region has 16 residues. The germline V gene encodes CDR1 SQVTM and CDR2 ANQGSEA. For the CDR3, the DNA is TGCAGCGTTGAAGATCGAGGGACAGGTGCCCGGGAGACCCAGTACTTC. It yields the protein CSVEDRGTGARETQYF.

The gene calls are TRBV14 and TRBJ2-3; tentatively, D is TRBD2 (7 bases). CDR1 SGHDN and CDR2 FVKESK come from the germline V gene. With 5 bases removed from V and 0 bases from J, the gap between germline ends came to 18 bases. CDR3 length: 17 residues. CDR3 sequence reads: CASSAFGGQSSTDTQYF. The CDR3 DNA is TGTGCCAGCAGCGCCTTCGGGGGGCAATCTAGCACAGATACGCAGTATTTT.

The CDR3 loop is CASRYGTTNEQFF. The CDR3 coding sequence is TGTGCCAGCAGGTACGGGACTACCAATGAGCAGTTCTTC. This chain joins TRBV2 and TRBJ2-1, with 7 positions matching TRBD2. V shed 6 bases and J 6 bases; nucleotides not matched to a gene: 5. There are 13 residues in the CDR3. Looked up from germline, CDR1 is SNHLY and CDR2 is FYNNEI.

The V call is TRBV4-1, the J call TRBJ1-2; D remains unclear. V shed 1 base and J shed 2 bases, with 17 bases lying between them. The germline CDR1 and CDR2 sequences are MGHRA and YSYEKL. The CDR3 sequence is 17 residues long. CDR3 sequence reads: CASSQVDMGFLNYGYTF. The CDR3 DNA is TGCGCCAGCAGCCAAGTTGATATGGGCTTCCTAAACTATGGCTACACCTTC.

The chain couples TRBV10-2 to TRBJ2-3, with D maybe TRBD2 (6 bases). Trimming shortened V by 0 bases and J by 6 bases, and 13 bases separated the two germline ends. Germline V CDR1 and CDR2: WSHSY, SAAADI. The CDR3 extends over 15 amino acids. Written as DNA, the CDR3 is TGCGCCAGCAGTGAGTCGCCGGGACTCGGGGATACGCAGTATTTT. It is translated as CASSESPGLGDTQYF.

The count of this clone is one. The same CDR3 arises from other DNA sequences in this sample as well. V usage is TRBV6-5 and J usage is TRBJ2-7, with D perhaps matching TRBD2 (6 bases). V was cut by 6 bases and J by 7 bases, with 16 bases left in between. Per the germline V gene, CDR1 is MNHEY and CDR2 is SVGAGI. This CDR3 spans 13 amino acids. CDR3 nucleotide sequence: TGTGCCAGCAGACCTGGACTTGCGGGGGAGCAGTACTTC. Its translation is CASRPGLAGEQYF.

This rearrangement joins TRBV19 to TRBJ2-3; D unclear. In germline, CDR1 is LNHDA, CDR2 SQIVND (reference sequence). This CDR3 region has 13 residues. V lost 7 bases to trimming and J lost 2 bases, with 10 bases between them. The DNA for the CDR3 is TGTGCCAGTAACATGGCCGCCACAGATACGCAGTATTTT. This translates into CASNMAATDTQYF.

CDR3 nucleotide sequence: TGTGCCAGCAGTGCGTGGACAGGGCCCACCGGGGAGCTGTTTTTT. Its protein is CASSAWTGPTGELFF. This chain joins TRBV2 and TRBJ2-2, with 8 positions matching TRBD1. The CDR3 covers 15 residues. Germline assignment: CDR1 SNHLY and CDR2 FYNNEI. After removal of 4 bases from V and 4 bases from J, the junction contained 5 bases not matched to a gene.

The chain combines TRBV6-2 or TRBV6-3 with TRBJ2-1; 9 positions agree with TRBD2. The V gene's germline CDR1 is MNHEY and CDR2 SVGEGT. The V and J ends lost 0 bases and 0 bases, in that order; junction bases with no gene match: 9. The CDR3 loop spans 19 amino acids. The CDR3 nucleotides read TGTGCCAGCAGTTACTCGAGGTCTAGCGGGGTGAGCTCCTACAATGAGCAGTTCTTC. Its translation: CASSYSRSSGVSSYNEQFF.

The rearrangement uses TRBV6-1 and TRBJ2-7; weak D call: TRBD1 (5 bases). The CDR3 consists of 12 residues. Trimming shortened V by 3 bases and J by 6 bases, and 9 bases separated the two germline ends. Germline values: CDR1 MNHNS, CDR2 SASEGT. The CDR3 sequence is CASSEGRVEQYF. The CDR3, as DNA: TGTGCCAGCAGTGAGGGCAGGGTCGAGCAGTACTTC.

This rearrangement joins TRBV15 to TRBJ2-1; 14 bases fit TRBD2. V lost 6 bases and J lost 6; bases outside the gene matches: 1. The V gene's germline CDR1 is LNHNV and CDR2 YYDKDF (reference sequence). This CDR3 is 14 amino acids long. CDR3 bases: TGTGCCACCAGAGGGACTAGCGGGAGCAATGAGCAGTTCTTC. Residues: CATRGTSGSNEQFF.

The V gene is TRBV28, the J gene TRBJ2-1; possibly TRBD1 for D (6 bases). This CDR3 region has 17 residues. CDR1 is MDHEN, CDR2 SYDVKM, per germline. The germline V and J ends were trimmed by 7 bases and 1 base, with 20 bases remaining between them. The CDR3 nucleotides are TGTGCCAGCACCCGACCCCCACAGGGTAAATCCTACAATGAGCAGTTCTTC. Protein sequence: CASTRPPQGKSYNEQFF.

The gene calls are TRBV7-2 and TRBJ1-2; D gene unclear. V lost 5 bases and J lost 4, with 14 bases in between. Germline CDR1 is SGHTA and CDR2 is FQGNSA. The CDR3 is made up of 14 amino acids. CDR3 loop: CASSPAVGGYGYTF. Written as DNA, the CDR3 is TGTGCCAGCAGCCCAGCGGTGGGCGGCTATGGCTACACCTTC.